The present TCR beta chain was sequenced within a study of response to subunit inactivated influenza vaccine. General study findings and limits: Researchers suggested that each seasonal influenza vaccination recruits few new T cells.

The CDR3 extends over 14 amino acids. V was clipped by 10 bases and J by 5 bases, with 20 bases between them. Germline V gives CDR1 MNHEY, CDR2 SMNVEV (reference sequence). Via MiXCR, TCRdb re-called the RT-PCR reads, giving one row per CDR3 protein. The data contain roughly 710,000 distinct CDR3 sequences, 13% to 15% of them singletons. As to this clonotype: Its antigen is as yet unknown.

This sample comprised PBMCs from blood, obtained around 15 days before vaccination. The receptor was derived from a man aged 50 to 60 who received an inactivated influenza vaccine. V and J are TRBV27 and TRBJ2-5, with D perhaps TRBD2 (5 bases). CDR3 nucleotides: TGTGCCACCGGTTCTGGTCTGAGCGGTGAGACCCAGTACTTC. This gives the protein CATGSGLSGETQYF.